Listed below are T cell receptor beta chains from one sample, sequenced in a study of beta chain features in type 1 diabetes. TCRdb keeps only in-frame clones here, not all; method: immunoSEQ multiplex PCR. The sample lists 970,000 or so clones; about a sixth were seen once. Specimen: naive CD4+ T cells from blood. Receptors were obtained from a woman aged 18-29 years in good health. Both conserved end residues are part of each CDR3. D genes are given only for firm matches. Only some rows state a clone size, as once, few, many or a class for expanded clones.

cdr3_nt: TGTGCCAGCATTCGGGAGGGGAGATCCAATGAGCAGTTCTTC; cdr3_aa: CASIREGRSNEQFF; j_call: TRBJ2-1; clone_size: -; v_call: TRBV2; d_call: TRBD2
cdr3_nt: TGTGCCAGCAGCTTATTGGGGCTCGAGCAGTACTTC; cdr3_aa: CASSLLGLEQYF; j_call: TRBJ2-7; clone_size: few; v_call: TRBV7-2; d_call: -
cdr3_nt: TGTGCCAGCAGCGTAGGTTCAGGGGGCTTCTACGAGCAGTACTTC; cdr3_aa: CASSVGSGGFYEQYF; j_call: TRBJ2-7; clone_size: -; v_call: TRBV9; d_call: TRBD1
cdr3_nt: TGTGCCATCACAGACGGACGCACAGATACGCAGTATTTT; cdr3_aa: CAITDGRTDTQYF; j_call: TRBJ2-3; clone_size: few; v_call: TRBV10-3; d_call: -
cdr3_nt: TGTGCCAGTAGTATGAGGAGCTCCACCGGGGAGCTGTTTTTT; cdr3_aa: CASSMRSSTGELFF; j_call: TRBJ2-2; clone_size: -; v_call: TRBV19; d_call: -
cdr3_nt: TGTGCCAGCAGCTCGGACGGTTTCTCTGGAAACACCATATATTTT; cdr3_aa: CASSSDGFSGNTIYF; j_call: TRBJ1-3; clone_size: -; v_call: TRBV7-9; d_call: -
cdr3_nt: TGTGCCAGCGGAGGGATGCAGCCCCAGCATTTT; cdr3_aa: CASGGMQPQHF; j_call: TRBJ1-5; clone_size: -; v_call: TRBV9; d_call: -
cdr3_nt: TGTGCCATCAGTGTGAGGGGTGGTTCTACCGGCAAAGAGACCCAGTACTTC; cdr3_aa: CAISVRGGSTGKETQYF; j_call: TRBJ2-5; clone_size: -; v_call: TRBV10-3; d_call: -
cdr3_nt: TGTGCCAGCAGGACGGGGAAATTCCCCTACGAGCAGTACTTC; cdr3_aa: CASRTGKFPYEQYF; j_call: TRBJ2-7; clone_size: -; v_call: TRBV28; d_call: -
cdr3_nt: TGTGCCAGTAGCACCCGGTACGGGACAAGCGTGCATGAGCAGTTCTTC; cdr3_aa: CASSTRYGTSVHEQFF; j_call: TRBJ2-1; clone_size: -; v_call: TRBV19; d_call: -
cdr3_nt: TGTGCCATCAGCTCCCTAGACAAGAGCTCCTACAATGAGCAGTTCTTC; cdr3_aa: CAISSLDKSSYNEQFF; j_call: TRBJ2-1; clone_size: few; v_call: TRBV10-3; d_call: -
cdr3_nt: TGTGCCAGCAGCTCCCGGTTGTCGGGGCCCGGGGAGCTGTTTTTT; cdr3_aa: CASSSRLSGPGELFF; j_call: TRBJ2-2; clone_size: few; v_call: TRBV7-3; d_call: -
cdr3_nt: TGCGCCAGCAGCCAAGATGGGATGAGCTCCTACAATGAGCAGTTCTTC; cdr3_aa: CASSQDGMSSYNEQFF; j_call: TRBJ2-1; clone_size: -; v_call: TRBV4-3; d_call: -
cdr3_nt: TGTGCCAGCAGCTCCAGAATATTAGCGGGAGGGAGATACGAGCAGTACTTC; cdr3_aa: CASSSRILAGGRYEQYF; j_call: TRBJ2-7; clone_size: few; v_call: TRBV11-2; d_call: TRBD2
cdr3_nt: TGTGCCAGTATCTTACTAGCCCAATCGTGGGAGCAGTACTTC; cdr3_aa: CASILLAQSWEQYF; j_call: TRBJ2-7; clone_size: few; v_call: TRBV2; d_call: -
cdr3_nt: TGTGCCAGCTCTCACGCCGTAACTAGCGCCACAGATACGCAGTATTTT; cdr3_aa: CASSHAVTSATDTQYF; j_call: TRBJ2-3; clone_size: -; v_call: TRBV18; d_call: TRBD2
cdr3_nt: TGTGCCAGCAGCCCAAACACCGGGGAGCTGTTTTTT; cdr3_aa: CASSPNTGELFF; j_call: TRBJ2-2; clone_size: -; v_call: TRBV7-8; d_call: -
cdr3_nt: TGTGCCAGCAGCTTAGATCTGGGCAGAGACGAGCAGTACTTC; cdr3_aa: CASSLDLGRDEQYF; j_call: TRBJ2-7; clone_size: -; v_call: TRBV11-2; d_call: -
cdr3_nt: TGTGCCAGCGAAGAGTCTAGCACAGATACGCAGTATTTT; cdr3_aa: CASEESSTDTQYF; j_call: TRBJ2-3; clone_size: few; v_call: TRBV4-2; d_call: -